Included here is one TCR beta chain sequence, with context. What it recognizes is unknown. A read error is possible here, since a much larger clone lies one base away. The same CDR3 arises from other DNA sequences in this sample as well. Sequenced material consisted of expressed TCRB transcripts (all of the isolated RNA was reverse transcribed). Profiling relied on immunoSEQ multiplex PCR, and the TCRdb table lists in-frame clones only, not all of them. The sample lists 330,000 or so clones; 11% to 15% were seen once. This specimen belongs to a study of beta chain features in type 1 diabetes. V lost 6 bases to trimming and J lost 4 bases, with 3 bases between them. This CDR3 is 10 amino acids long. CDR1 and CDR2 (germline): SGHTA, FQGNSA. Study-level findings and limits: Insertions at VDJ junctions were less frequent in type 1 diabetes patients. These patients also deleted more nucleotides at the same junctions. A PCR bias possibly favoring shorter templates would apply equally to patients and controls. Researchers cautioned that cDNA sequencing could over-represent cells with high TCR expression.

Purity above 95% was achieved in all sorted populations. The sequencing input was central memory CD4+ T cells from blood. The origin of this receptor is a man younger than 45 in good health. The V gene is TRBV7-2, the J gene TRBJ1-1; D is unclear. CDR3 residues: CASSGTEAFF. The CDR3 coding sequence is TGTGCCAGCAGTGGCACTGAAGCTTTCTTT.